Listed below are T cell receptor beta chains from one sample, sequenced in a study of blood T cell repertoires in COVID-19. Produced via immunoSEQ multiplex PCR; TCRdb's table is partial and in-frame only. This sample has fewer than 65,000 clones, with 80% to 90% found just once. Sequenced input: peripheral blood. These TCRs come from a man aged 55 to 70 with acute or convalescent COVID-19. The conserved cysteine and the conserved F or W are not part of the CDR3 here. Each record gives: J gene, V gene, clone size, CDR3 protein. Expanded clones get a size class; other rows say once, few or many, or leave the size out.

TRBJ1-3 TRBV7-2 . ASSAVNSGNTIY
TRBJ1-3 TRBV4-3 . ASSQAVQGTGNTIY
TRBJ2-1 TRBV2 . ASSQDRYNEQF
TRBJ2-2 TRBV6-4 few ASSDSAGTGELF
TRBJ1-2 TRBV25-1 . ASSGFGQGAFLYDGYT
TRBJ2-3 TRBV7-2 . ASSLKAGRTDTQY
TRBJ1-5 TRBV21-1 few AIPYRDSAINSNQPQH
TRBJ2-1 TRBV3-1/TRBV3-2 once ASSQDLLVSHEQF
TRBJ2-3 TRBV28 . ASSFLSGTDTQY
TRBJ1-1 TRBV29-1 . SAGGETEAF
TRBJ1-3 TRBV7-2 . ASSLRKTGVGPGNTIY
TRBJ1-2 TRBV27 . ASGGDRGYYGYT
TRBJ2-1 TRBV28 . ASSLYPMVGRVYEQF
TRBJ2-2 TRBV24-1 . ATSPSGRATGELF